The clone carrying this TCR beta chain was counted a few times. TCRdb ran MiXCR on the 5' RACE reads and lists one entry per CDR3 protein. Of 200,000 to 300,000 distinct CDR3 sequences in the sample, approximately 16% are singletons; the top ten hold 22%. The CDR3 sequence is 15 residues long. The V end was cut by 6 bases, the J end by 0 bases, with 9 bases between. Germline V lookup: CDR1 MNHNS, CDR2 SASEGT. The source of the sample is a study of T-cell memory formation after mild COVID-19. Sequenced material: PBMCs or a T cell subset sorted from them (not recorded which). This receptor was obtained from a man younger than 35 who had mild COVID-19 (a few samples of this study predate the infection). Cell type and time point are not known. The chain uses TRBV6-1 and TRBJ1-6, with a weak D call TRBD1 (5 bases). In DNA form, the CDR3 reads TGTGCCAGCAGGGGGGAAAGCTCCTATAATTCACCCCTCCACTTT. Protein: CASRGESSYNSPLHF.